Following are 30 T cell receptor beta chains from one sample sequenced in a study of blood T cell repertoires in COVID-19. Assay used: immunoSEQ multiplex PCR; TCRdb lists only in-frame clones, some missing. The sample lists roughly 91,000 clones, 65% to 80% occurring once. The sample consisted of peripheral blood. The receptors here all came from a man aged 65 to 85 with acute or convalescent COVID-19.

CDR3 DNA sequence: TGTGCCAGCAGCCCTCTGCAGGGGTGGAATCAGCCCCAGCATTTT. It specifies CASSPLQGWNQPQHF. The chain has TRBV5-8 and TRBJ1-5; D is perhaps TRBD1 (6 bases). The V and J ends lost 4 bases and 4 bases respectively, with 15 bases between them. Germline CDR1 SGHTS, CDR2 YDEGEE. The CDR3 covers 15 residues.

CDR3 loop: CASSPNQVSYEQYF. CDR3 DNA sequence: TGTGCCAGCAGTCCTAATCAGGTTTCCTACGAGCAGTACTTC. The chain links TRBV27 to TRBJ2-7; D gene unclear. V shed 5 bases and J shed 1 base, with 12 bases lying between them. Per germline, CDR1 MNHEY and CDR2 SMNVEV (reference sequence). The CDR3 loop spans 14 amino acids.

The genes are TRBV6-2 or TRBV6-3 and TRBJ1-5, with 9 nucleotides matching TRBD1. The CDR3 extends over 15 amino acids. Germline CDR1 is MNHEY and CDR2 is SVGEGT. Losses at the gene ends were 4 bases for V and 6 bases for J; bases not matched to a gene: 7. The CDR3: CASSSGTGLGQPQHF. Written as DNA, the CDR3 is TGTGCCAGCAGTTCCGGGACAGGGTTGGGTCAGCCCCAGCATTTT.

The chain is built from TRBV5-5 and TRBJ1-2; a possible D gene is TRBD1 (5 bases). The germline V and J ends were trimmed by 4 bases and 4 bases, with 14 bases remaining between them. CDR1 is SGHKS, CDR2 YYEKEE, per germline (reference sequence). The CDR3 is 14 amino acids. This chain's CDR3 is CASSGGLEVYGYTF. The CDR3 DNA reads TGTGCCAGCAGCGGGGGGTTAGAAGTCTATGGCTACACCTTC.

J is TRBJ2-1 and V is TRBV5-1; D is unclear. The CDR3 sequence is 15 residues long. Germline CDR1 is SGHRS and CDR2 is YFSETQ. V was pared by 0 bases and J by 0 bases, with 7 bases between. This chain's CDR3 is CASSLDSVSYNEQFF. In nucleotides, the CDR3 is TGCGCCAGCAGCTTGGACTCGGTCTCCTACAATGAGCAGTTCTTC.

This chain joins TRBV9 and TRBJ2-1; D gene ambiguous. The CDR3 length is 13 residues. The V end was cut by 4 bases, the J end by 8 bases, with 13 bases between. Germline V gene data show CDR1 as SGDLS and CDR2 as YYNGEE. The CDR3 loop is CASSTHSNHEQFF. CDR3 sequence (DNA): TGTGCCAGCAGCACCCACTCAAACCATGAGCAGTTCTTC.

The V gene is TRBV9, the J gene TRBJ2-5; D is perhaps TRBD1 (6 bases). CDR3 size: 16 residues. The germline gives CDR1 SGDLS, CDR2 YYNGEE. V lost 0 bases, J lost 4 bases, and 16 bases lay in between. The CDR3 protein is CASSVATSGRGETQYF. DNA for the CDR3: TGTGCCAGCAGCGTAGCTACTTCGGGCAGGGGAGAGACCCAGTACTTC.

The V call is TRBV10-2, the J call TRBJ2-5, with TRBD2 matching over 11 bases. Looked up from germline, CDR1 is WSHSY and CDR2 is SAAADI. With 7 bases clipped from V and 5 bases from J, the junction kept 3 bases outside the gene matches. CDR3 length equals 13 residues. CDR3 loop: CASKRTSGETQYF. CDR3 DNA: TGCGCCAGCAAGAGGACTAGCGGGGAGACCCAGTACTTC.

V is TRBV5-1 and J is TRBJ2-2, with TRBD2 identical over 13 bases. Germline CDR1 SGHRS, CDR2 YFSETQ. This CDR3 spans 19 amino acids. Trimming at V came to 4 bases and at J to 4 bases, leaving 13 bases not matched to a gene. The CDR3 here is CASSDPATSGGRGTGELFF. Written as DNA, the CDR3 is TGCGCCAGCAGCGACCCCGCGACTAGCGGGGGGCGGGGCACCGGGGAGCTGTTTTTT.

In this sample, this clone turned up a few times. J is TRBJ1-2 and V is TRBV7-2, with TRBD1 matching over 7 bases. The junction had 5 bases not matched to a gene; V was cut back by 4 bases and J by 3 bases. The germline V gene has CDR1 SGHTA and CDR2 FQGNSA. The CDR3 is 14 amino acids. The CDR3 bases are TGTGCCAGCAGCTCCGGGACAGCTTACTATGGCTACACCTTC. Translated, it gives CASSSGTAYYGYTF.

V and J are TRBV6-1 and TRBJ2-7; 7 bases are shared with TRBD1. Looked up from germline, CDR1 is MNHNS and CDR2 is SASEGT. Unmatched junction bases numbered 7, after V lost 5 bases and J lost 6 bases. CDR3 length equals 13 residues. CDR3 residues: CASSWTGLGEQYV. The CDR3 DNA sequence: TGTGCCAGCAGTTGGACAGGTTTGGGCGAGCAGTACGTC.

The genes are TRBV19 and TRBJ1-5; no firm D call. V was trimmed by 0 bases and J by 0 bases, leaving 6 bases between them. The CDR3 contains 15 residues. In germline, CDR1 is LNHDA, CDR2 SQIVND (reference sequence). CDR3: CASSIDTYSNQPQHF. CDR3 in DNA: TGTGCCAGTAGTATAGATACATATAGCAATCAGCCCCAGCATTTT.

The CDR3 loop is CASSHGTSGAYEQYF. Written as DNA, the CDR3 is TGCGCCAGCAGCCACGGGACTAGCGGGGCCTACGAGCAGTACTTC. The chain uses TRBV5-1 and TRBJ2-7, with TRBD2 matching 13 bases. CDR3 length equals 15 residues. V was clipped by 4 bases and J by 2 bases; unmatched bases: 3. Germline V gives CDR1 SGHRS, CDR2 YFSETQ.

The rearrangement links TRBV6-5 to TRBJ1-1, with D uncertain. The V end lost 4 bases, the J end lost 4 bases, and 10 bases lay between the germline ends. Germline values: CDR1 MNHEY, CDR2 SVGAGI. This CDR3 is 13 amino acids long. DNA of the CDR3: TGTGCCAGCAGTTCCGTCCCGGGCACTGAAGCTTTCTTT. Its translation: CASSSVPGTEAFF.

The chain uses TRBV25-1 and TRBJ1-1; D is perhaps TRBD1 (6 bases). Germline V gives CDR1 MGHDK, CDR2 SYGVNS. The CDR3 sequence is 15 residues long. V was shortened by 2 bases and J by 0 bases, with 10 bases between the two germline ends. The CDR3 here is CASSEPGHLNTEAFF. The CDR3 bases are TGTGCCAGCAGTGAACCGGGACATTTGAACACTGAAGCTTTCTTT.

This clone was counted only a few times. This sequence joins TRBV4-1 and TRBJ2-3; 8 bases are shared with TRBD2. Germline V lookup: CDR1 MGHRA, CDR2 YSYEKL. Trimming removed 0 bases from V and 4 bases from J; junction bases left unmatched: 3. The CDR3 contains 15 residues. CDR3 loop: CASSQDWRGADTQYF. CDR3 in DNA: TGCGCCAGCAGCCAAGATTGGCGGGGGGCAGATACGCAGTATTTT.

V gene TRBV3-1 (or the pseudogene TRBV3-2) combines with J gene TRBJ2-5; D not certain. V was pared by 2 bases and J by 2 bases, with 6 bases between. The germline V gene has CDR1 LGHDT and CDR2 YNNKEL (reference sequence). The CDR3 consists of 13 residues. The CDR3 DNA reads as TGTGCCAGCAGCCAAAACTCACAAGAGACCCAGTACTTC. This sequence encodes CASSQNSQETQYF.

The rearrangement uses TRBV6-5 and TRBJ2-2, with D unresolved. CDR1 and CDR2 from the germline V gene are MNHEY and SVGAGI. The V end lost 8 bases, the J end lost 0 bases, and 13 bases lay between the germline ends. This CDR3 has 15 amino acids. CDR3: CASLVSLANTGELFF. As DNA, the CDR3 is TGTGCCAGCCTCGTTTCCCTCGCGAACACCGGGGAGCTGTTTTTT.

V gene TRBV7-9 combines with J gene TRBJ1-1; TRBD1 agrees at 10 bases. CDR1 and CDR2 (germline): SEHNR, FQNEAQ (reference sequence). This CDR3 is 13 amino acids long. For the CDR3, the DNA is TGTGCAAACCCGGGACAGGGGTACACTGAAGCTTTCTTT. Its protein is CANPGQGYTEAFF. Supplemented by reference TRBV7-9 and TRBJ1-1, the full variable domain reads DTGVSQNPRHKITKRGQNVTFRCDPISEHNRLYWYRQTLGQGPEFLTYFQNEAQLEKSRLLSDRFSAERPKGSFSTLEIQRTEQGDSAMYLCANPGQGYTEAFFGQGTRLTVV.

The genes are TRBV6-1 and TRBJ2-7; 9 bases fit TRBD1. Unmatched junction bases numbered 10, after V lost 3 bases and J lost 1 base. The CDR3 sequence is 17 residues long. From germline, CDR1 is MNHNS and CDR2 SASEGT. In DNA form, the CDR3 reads TGTGCCAGCAGTGAGGGTACAGGGGGCCTGGGGTCCTACGAGCAGTACGTC. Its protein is CASSEGTGGLGSYEQYV.

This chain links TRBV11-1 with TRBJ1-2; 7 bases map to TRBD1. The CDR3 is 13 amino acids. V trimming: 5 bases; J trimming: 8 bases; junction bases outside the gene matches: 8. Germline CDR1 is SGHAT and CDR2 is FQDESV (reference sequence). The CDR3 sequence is CASSHDRVRGYTF. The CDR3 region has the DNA TGTGCCAGCAGCCACGACAGGGTCAGGGGCTACACCTTC.

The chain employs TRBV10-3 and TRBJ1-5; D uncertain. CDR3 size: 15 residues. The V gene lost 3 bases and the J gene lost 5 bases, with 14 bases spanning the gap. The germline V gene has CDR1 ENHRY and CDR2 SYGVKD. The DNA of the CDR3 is TGTGCCATCAGTGACAGGTGGAAGGCACATCAGCCCCAGCATTTT. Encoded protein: CAISDRWKAHQPQHF.

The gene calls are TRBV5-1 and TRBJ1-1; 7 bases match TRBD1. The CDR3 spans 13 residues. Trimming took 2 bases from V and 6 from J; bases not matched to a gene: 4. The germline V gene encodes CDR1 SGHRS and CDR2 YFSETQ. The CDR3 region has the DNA TGCGCCAGCAGCTTAGGCAGGGGGGCTGAAGCTTTCTTT. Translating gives CASSLGRGAEAFF.

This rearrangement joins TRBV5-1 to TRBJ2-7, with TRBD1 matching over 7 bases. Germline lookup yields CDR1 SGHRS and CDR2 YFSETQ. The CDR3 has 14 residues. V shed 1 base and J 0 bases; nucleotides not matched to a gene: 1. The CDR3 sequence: CASSLQGVSYEQYF. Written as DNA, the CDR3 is TGCGCCAGCAGCTTGCAGGGGGTCTCCTACGAGCAGTACTTC.

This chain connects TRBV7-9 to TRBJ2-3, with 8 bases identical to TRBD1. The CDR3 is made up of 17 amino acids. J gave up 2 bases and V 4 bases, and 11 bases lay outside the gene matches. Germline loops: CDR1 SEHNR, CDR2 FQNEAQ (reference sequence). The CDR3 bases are TGTGCCAGCAGCTCGGGACAGGCCTTAGATTACACAGATACGCAGTATTTT. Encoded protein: CASSSGQALDYTDTQYF.

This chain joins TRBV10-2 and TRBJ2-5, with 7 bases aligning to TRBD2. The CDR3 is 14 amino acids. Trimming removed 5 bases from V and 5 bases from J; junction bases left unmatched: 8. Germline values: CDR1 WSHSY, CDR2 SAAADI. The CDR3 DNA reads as TGCGCCAGCAGTAACGGACTAGGGCGGGAGACCCAGTACTTC. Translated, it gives CASSNGLGRETQYF.

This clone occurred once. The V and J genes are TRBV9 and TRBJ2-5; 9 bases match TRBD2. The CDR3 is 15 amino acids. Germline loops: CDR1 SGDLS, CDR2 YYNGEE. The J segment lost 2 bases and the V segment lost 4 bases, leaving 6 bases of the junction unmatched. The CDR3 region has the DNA TGTGCCAGCAGCCTTAGCGGGGGCCTTCAAGAGACCCAGTACTTC. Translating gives CASSLSGGLQETQYF.

As DNA, the CDR3 is TGTGCCAGCAGCCGGGACACGAACACTGAAGCTTTCTTT. Its protein product is CASSRDTNTEAFF. J is TRBJ1-1 and V is TRBV7-7; D may be TRBD1 (6 bases). The CDR3 contains 13 residues. V was trimmed by 5 bases and J by 1 base, leaving 8 bases between them. The germline V gene encodes CDR1 SSHAT and CDR2 FNYEAQ (reference sequence).

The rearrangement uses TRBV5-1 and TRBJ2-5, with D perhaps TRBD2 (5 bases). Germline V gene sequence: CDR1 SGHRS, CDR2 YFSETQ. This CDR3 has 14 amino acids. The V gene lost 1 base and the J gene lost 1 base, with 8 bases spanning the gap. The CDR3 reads CASSLSGSQETQYF. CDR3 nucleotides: TGCGCCAGCAGCTTGAGCGGATCCCAAGAGACCCAGTACTTC.

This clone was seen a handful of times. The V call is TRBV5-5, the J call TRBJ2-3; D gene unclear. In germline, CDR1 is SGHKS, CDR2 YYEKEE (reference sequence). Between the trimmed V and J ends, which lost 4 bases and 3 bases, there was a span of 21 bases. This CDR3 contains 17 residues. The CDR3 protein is CASSRGVGTSSTDTQYF. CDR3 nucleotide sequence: TGTGCCAGCAGCCGCGGAGTGGGTACCAGTAGTACAGATACGCAGTATTTT.